One T cell receptor (beta chain) is described in this entry. What it binds is unknown. V dropped 3 bases and J dropped 7 bases, with 6 bases sitting between them. Germline V CDR1 and CDR2: SQVTM, ANQGSEA. CDR3 length: 10 amino acids. The primer mix had 60 Vbeta and 13 Jbeta primers. Profiled with immunoSEQ multiplex PCR; TCRdb holds only in-frame clones, not every one. The sample shows 75,000 to 95,000 clones, around 77% of them seen only once. The data stem from a study of cytomegalovirus exposure and HLA in healthy donors. Study conclusions and caveats: Per published reports, the classifier diagnosed cytomegalovirus status with high specificity and sensitivity. There were some V segments, including TRBV6-2 and TRBV6-3, excluded as indistinguishable. Available immune exposure information was restricted to CMV serostatus only.

Sequenced: PBMCs. This chain joins TRBV29-1 and TRBJ1-1; D not resolved. The sequence derives from a man between 45 and 60 years old in good health and CMV-seronegative. In DNA form, the CDR3 reads TGCAGCGTTGAGAGGGTTGAAGCTTTCTTT. Translation: CSVERVEAFF.